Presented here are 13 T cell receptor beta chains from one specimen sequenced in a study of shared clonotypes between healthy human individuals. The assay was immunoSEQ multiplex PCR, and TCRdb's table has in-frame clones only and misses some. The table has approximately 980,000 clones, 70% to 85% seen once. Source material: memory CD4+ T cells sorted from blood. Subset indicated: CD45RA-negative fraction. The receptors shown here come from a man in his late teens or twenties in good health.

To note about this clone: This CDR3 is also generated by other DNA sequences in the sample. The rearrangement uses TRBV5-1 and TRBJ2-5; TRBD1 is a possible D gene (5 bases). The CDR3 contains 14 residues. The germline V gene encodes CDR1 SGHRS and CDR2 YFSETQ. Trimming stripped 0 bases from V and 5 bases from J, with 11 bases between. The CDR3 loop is CASSLGQGGETQYF. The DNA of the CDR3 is TGCGCCAGCAGCTTGGGGCAGGGTGGGGAGACCCAGTACTTC. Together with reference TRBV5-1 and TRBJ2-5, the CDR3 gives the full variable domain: KAGVTQTPRYLIKTRGQQVTLSCSPISGHRSVSWYQQTPGQGLQFLFEYFSETQRNKGNFPGRFSGRQFSNSRSEMNVSTLELGDSALYLCASSLGQGGETQYFGPGTRLLVL.

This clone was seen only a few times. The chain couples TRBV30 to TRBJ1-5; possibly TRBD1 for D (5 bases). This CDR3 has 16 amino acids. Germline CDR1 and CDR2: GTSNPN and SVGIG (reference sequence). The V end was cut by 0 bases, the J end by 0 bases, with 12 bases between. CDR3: CAWSVEAQVSNQPQHF. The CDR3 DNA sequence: TGTGCCTGGAGTGTAGAAGCACAGGTTAGCAATCAGCCCCAGCATTTT.

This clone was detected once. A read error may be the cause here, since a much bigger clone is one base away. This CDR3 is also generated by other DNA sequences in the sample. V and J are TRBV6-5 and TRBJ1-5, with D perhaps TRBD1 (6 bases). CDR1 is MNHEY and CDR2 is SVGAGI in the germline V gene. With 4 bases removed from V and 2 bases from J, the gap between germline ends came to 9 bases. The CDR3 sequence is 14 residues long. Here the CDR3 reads CASSLRTGNQPQHF. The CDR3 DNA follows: TGTGCCAGCAGTTTAAGGACAGGCAATCAGCCCCAGCATTTT.

The DNA for the CDR3 is TGTGCCAGCAGACAGGGGGACCCCCTCGGGGAGCAGTACTTC. It codes for CASRQGDPLGEQYF. The chain joins TRBV2 to TRBJ2-7, with 8 bases matching TRBD1. The ends lost 6 bases at V and 7 bases at J; junction bases unmatched: 11. CDR1 SNHLY and CDR2 FYNNEI come from the germline V gene. There are 14 residues in the CDR3.

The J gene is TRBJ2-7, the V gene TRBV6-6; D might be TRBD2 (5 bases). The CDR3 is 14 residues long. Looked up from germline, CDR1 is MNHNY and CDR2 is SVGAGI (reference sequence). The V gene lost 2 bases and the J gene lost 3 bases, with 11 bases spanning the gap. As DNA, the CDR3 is TGTGCCAGCAGTTACGACCGGGGTTTCTACGAGCAGTACTTC. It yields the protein CASSYDRGFYEQYF.

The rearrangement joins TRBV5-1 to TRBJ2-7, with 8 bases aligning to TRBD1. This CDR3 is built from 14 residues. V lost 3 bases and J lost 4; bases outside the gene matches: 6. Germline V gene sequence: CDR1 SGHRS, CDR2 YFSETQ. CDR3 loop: CASSWAQGAYEQYF. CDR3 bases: TGCGCCAGCAGCTGGGCCCAGGGGGCTTACGAGCAGTACTTC. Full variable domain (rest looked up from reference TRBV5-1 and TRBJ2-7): KAGVTQTPRYLIKTRGQQVTLSCSPISGHRSVSWYQQTPGQGLQFLFEYFSETQRNKGNFPGRFSGRQFSNSRSEMNVSTLELGDSALYLCASSWAQGAYEQYFGPGTRLTVT.

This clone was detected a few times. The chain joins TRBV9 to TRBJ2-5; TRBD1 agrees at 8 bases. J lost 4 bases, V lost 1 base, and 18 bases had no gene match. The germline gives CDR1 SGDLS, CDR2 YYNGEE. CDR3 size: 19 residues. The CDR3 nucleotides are TGTGCCAGCAGCGTAAGTCCCGGGACAGGTTCCAAAAACGCAGAGACCCAGTACTTC. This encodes CASSVSPGTGSKNAETQYF.

CDR3 sequence: CASGVGKTIQYF. Here the CDR3 DNA reads TGTGCCAGCGGGGTAGGGAAGACCATTCAGTACTTC. The chain recombines TRBV6-1 with TRBJ2-4; no clear D gene. Germline V gene sequence: CDR1 MNHNS, CDR2 SASEGT. This CDR3 contains 12 residues. Trimming shortened V by 8 bases and J by 9 bases, and 14 bases separated the two germline ends.

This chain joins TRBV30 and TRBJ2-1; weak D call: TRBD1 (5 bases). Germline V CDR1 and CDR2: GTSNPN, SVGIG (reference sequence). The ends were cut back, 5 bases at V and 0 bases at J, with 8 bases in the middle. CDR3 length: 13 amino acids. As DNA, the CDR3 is TGTGCCTGGGGGGCCAGCTCCTACAATGAGCAGTTCTTC. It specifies CAWGASSYNEQFF.

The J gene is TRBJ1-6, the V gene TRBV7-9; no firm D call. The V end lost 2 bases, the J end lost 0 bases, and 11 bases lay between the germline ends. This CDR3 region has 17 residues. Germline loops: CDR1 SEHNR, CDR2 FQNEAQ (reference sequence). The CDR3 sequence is CASSLSEESSYNSPLHF. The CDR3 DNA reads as TGTGCCAGCAGCTTATCCGAAGAGAGCTCCTATAATTCACCCCTCCACTTT.

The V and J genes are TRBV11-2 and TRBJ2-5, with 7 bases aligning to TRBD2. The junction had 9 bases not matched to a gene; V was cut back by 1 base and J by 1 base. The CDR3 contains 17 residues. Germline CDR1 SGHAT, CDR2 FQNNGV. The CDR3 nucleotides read TGTGCCAGCAGCTTAGCGGGAGGCCTAAGCCCCCAAGAGACCCAGTACTTC. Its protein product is CASSLAGGLSPQETQYF.

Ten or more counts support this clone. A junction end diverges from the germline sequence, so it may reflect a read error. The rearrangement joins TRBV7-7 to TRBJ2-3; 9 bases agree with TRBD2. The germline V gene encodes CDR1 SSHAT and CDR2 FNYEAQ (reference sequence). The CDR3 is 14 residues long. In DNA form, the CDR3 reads TGTGCTAGCAGCGCTAGCGGGGCCGGGGATACGCAGTATTTT. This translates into CASSASGAGDTQYF.

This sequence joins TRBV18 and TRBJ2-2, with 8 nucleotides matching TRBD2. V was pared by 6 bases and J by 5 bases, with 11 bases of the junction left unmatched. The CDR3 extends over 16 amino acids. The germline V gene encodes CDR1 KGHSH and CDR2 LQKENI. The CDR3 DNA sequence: TGTGCCAGCTCCGCCTCGAGCGGGGGAAGAACCGGGGAGCTGTTTTTT. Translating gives CASSASSGGRTGELFF.